Listed below are T cell receptor beta chains from one sample, sequenced in a study of chemoradiotherapy in HPV16-positive cancers. Clones were read by immunoSEQ multiplex PCR, and TCRdb kept only the in-frame ones, dropping some. The data contain around 15,000 clones, almost 90% of them seen just once; the ten biggest clones take up approximately 3.4%. The sequenced sample was blood, obtained from a patient who underwent chemoradiotherapy. These receptors were taken from a human donor with HPV-associated anogenital cancer. Each CDR3 is given with its conserved first and last residue. A D gene is named only where the DNA matches it firmly. Expanded clones are given a class, and other clones once, few, many or no size at all.

.	TRBV7-2	TRBJ1-2	TRBD1	TGTGCCAGCAGCTTAGTGCAGGGGGCGTCGGATGGCTACACCTTC	CASSLVQGASDGYTF
.	TRBV28	TRBJ2-7	.	TGTGCCAGCAGTTTATGGGACAGTGTCTACGAGCAGTACTTC	CASSLWDSVYEQYF
.	TRBV25-1	TRBJ2-5	.	TGTGCCAGCACCTTCGGGGCGGGGGCTATAGAGACCCAGTACTTC	CASTFGAGAIETQYF
.	TRBV9	TRBJ1-2	.	TGTGCCAGCAGCGGCGGACAGACCCATTACTATGGCTACACCTTC	CASSGGQTHYYGYTF
.	TRBV5-1	TRBJ2-6	.	TGCGCCAGCCGTATTGCTGGGGCCAACGTCCTGACTTTC	CASRIAGANVLTF
.	TRBV6-6	TRBJ2-7	.	TGTGCCAGCAGTTACTCCCATATTACCTACGAGCAGTACTTC	CASSYSHITYEQYF
.	TRBV2	TRBJ1-4	.	TGTGCCAGCGACCCCCGGACATCCTCAACTAATGAAAAACTGTTTTTT	CASDPRTSSTNEKLFF
.	TRBV28	TRBJ1-3	TRBD1	TGTGCCAGCAGTTCTCCCCGGGACAGGGCTGGAAACACCATATATTTT	CASSSPRDRAGNTIYF
.	TRBV5-4	TRBJ1-6	.	TGTGCCAGCAGCCCCGAAGGAGGTTATAATTCACCCCTCCACTTT	CASSPEGGYNSPLHF
.	TRBV15	TRBJ1-4	TRBD1	TGTGCCACCAGCGTTTCCGGGACAGGGACGATTAATGAAAAACTGTTTTTT	CATSVSGTGTINEKLFF
.	TRBV29-1	TRBJ2-7	TRBD1	TGCAGCGTTGGTTCCGGGACAGGGTGGGGCGAGCAGTACTTC	CSVGSGTGWGEQYF
.	TRBV9	TRBJ1-1	.	TGTGCCAGCAGCAAAATAGGTAGTCAATTCATGAACACTGAAGCTTTCTTT	CASSKIGSQFMNTEAFF
few	TRBV7-9	TRBJ1-1	.	TGTGCCAGCAGCTTAGGACAGATGAACACTGAAGCTTTCTTT	CASSLGQMNTEAFF
.	TRBV27	TRBJ1-2	.	TGTGCCAGCAGTTTGCAGGGAAACTATGGCTACACCTTC	CASSLQGNYGYTF
.	TRBV29-1	TRBJ1-1	.	TGCAGCGTTGGAGGGGTATGGACTGAAGCTTTCTTT	CSVGGVWTEAFF
.	TRBV2	TRBJ2-4	.	TGTGCCAGCGTGGAAGACACAGCCAAAAACATTCAGTACTTC	CASVEDTAKNIQYF
.	TRBV6-1	TRBJ1-1	TRBD1	TGTGCCAGCAGCCGTACAGGGGAGAACACTGAAGCTTTCTTT	CASSRTGENTEAFF
.	TRBV25-1	TRBJ1-2	TRBD1	TGTGCCAGCTCCCAGACAGGGATAACCTATGGCTACACCTTC	CASSQTGITYGYTF
.	TRBV30	TRBJ2-3	TRBD2	TGTGCCTGGAGCGAGGGACTAGCGGGGGGGTCTACGCAGTATTTT	CAWSEGLAGGSTQYF
.	TRBV7-2	TRBJ1-1	.	TGTGCCAGCAGCTTAGCTGGTATCCCGGGGGTTACTGAAGCTTTCTTT	CASSLAGIPGVTEAFF
.	TRBV28	TRBJ1-3	.	TGTGCCAGCAGTCCGGGGACCCCCGTCGGTAACACCATATATTTT	CASSPGTPVGNTIYF
.	TRBV9	TRBJ2-1	.	TGTGCCAGCAGCGTAAACCCTTCCTCCTACAATGAGCAGTTCTTC	CASSVNPSSYNEQFF
.	TRBV6-5	TRBJ2-7	TRBD2	TGTGCCAGCAGCCAGACTAGCGGGCCGTCCTACGAGCAGTACTTC	CASSQTSGPSYEQYF
once	TRBV5-1	TRBJ1-4	.	TGCGCCAGCAGCGGGGGGGCCAGTAATGAAAAACTGTTTTTT	CASSGGASNEKLFF
.	TRBV6-4	TRBJ1-1	.	TGTGCCAGCAGACGGGAGGGACTTTTGAACACTGAAGCTTTCTTT	CASRREGLLNTEAFF
.	TRBV12-5	TRBJ2-3	.	TGTGCTAGTGGTTTGCTGGTCGGGAGTAGCACAGATACGCAGTATTTT	CASGLLVGSSTDTQYF
once	TRBV7-9	TRBJ2-1	TRBD1	TGTGCCAGCAGCCCTCCGACAGGGTTGAAGTTCTTC	CASSPPTGLKFF
.	TRBV7-9	TRBJ1-3	TRBD1	TGTGCCAGCAGCCCCGGACAGGGGCAAAGCTCTGGAAACACCATATATTTT	CASSPGQGQSSGNTIYF
.	TRBV5-1	TRBJ2-1	TRBD1	TGCGCCAGCAGCTTGGGACAGGGTTTTACGAATGAGCAGTTCTTC	CASSLGQGFTNEQFF
.	TRBV7-2	TRBJ2-3	TRBD2	TGTGCCAGCAGCTCCCGGACTAGCGGGAGAGGCACAGATACGCAGTATTTT	CASSSRTSGRGTDTQYF
.	TRBV19	TRBJ2-1	TRBD2	TGTGCCAGTAGATACAGAGCGGGATACAATGAGCAGTTCTTC	CASRYRAGYNEQFF
once	TRBV19	TRBJ1-2	.	TGTGCCAGTAGTATTATGGTCCAGGGGAAAAGCTACACCTTC	CASSIMVQGKSYTF
.	TRBV18	TRBJ2-5	.	TGTGCCAGCTCACCAGAAGAGACCCAGTACTTC	CASSPEETQYF
once	TRBV2	TRBJ2-3	.	TGTGCCAGCAGGACAGAATGGGGGCCAGATACGCAGTATTTT	CASRTEWGPDTQYF
.	TRBV28	TRBJ2-7	TRBD1	TGTGCCAGCAGTCCGACAGGGGGCCCCTACGAGCAGTACTTC	CASSPTGGPYEQYF
.	TRBV29-1	TRBJ1-2	TRBD1	TGCAGCGTTGAATACGGGACAGGGTTTCACACCTTC	CSVEYGTGFHTF
.	TRBV19	TRBJ1-5	.	TGTGCCAGTAGTCCTGCGCCCGGGGCCTATAGCAATCAGCCCCAGCATTTT	CASSPAPGAYSNQPQHF
.	TRBV5-1	TRBJ2-2	.	TGCGCCAGCAGCTTGGGTACAGGGCCATCCGCCGGGGAGCTGTTTTTT	CASSLGTGPSAGELFF
.	TRBV27	TRBJ1-6	.	TGTGCCAGCACCCTCCGGGCCCTGCAAGGGCCCCTCCACTTT	CASTLRALQGPLHF
.	TRBV7-9	TRBJ2-1	.	TGTGCCAGCAGCGCCCCAAATATTGGGGACAATGAGCAGTTCTTC	CASSAPNIGDNEQFF